The 5 T cell receptor beta chains in this list originate from one sample, sequenced in a study of T-cell memory formation after mild COVID-19. Via MiXCR, TCRdb re-called the 5' RACE reads, giving one row per CDR3 protein. In the table there are 90,000 to 120,000 distinct CDR3 sequences, roughly a sixth of which are singletons. Specimen: PBMCs or a T cell subset sorted from them (not recorded which). The source is a young man who had mild COVID-19 (a few samples of this study predate the infection). Cell type and time point are not known.

This sequence joins TRBV20-1 and TRBJ2-3; D uncertain. V was pared by 1 base and J by 3 bases, with 5 bases between. This CDR3 is built from 12 residues. Looked up from germline, CDR1 is DFQATT and CDR2 is SNEGSKA (reference sequence). The CDR3 region is CSARAPTDTQYF. The CDR3 region has the DNA TGCAGTGCTAGAGCCCCGACAGATACGCAGTATTTT.

The gene calls are TRBV6-5 and TRBJ2-1, with TRBD1 matching over 9 bases. J gave up 8 bases and V 5 bases, and 4 bases lay outside the gene matches. This CDR3 has 13 amino acids. Germline assignment: CDR1 MNHEY and CDR2 SVGAGI. As DNA, the CDR3 is TGTGCCAGCAGTAGGGACAGGGTCGATGAGCAGTTCTTC. As protein: CASSRDRVDEQFF.

This chain connects TRBV6-6 to TRBJ2-1; the match to TRBD1 covers 8 bases. The J segment lost 0 bases and the V segment lost 5 bases, leaving 6 bases of the junction unmatched. Germline CDR1 and CDR2: MNHNY and SVGAGI (reference sequence). There are 16 residues in the CDR3. CDR3 bases: TGTGCCAGCAGTCCCTGGACAGGGAGCTCCTACAATGAGCAGTTCTTC. Translating it yields CASSPWTGSSYNEQFF.

This chain links TRBV5-1 with TRBJ2-1; 11 positions agree with TRBD2. Germline V CDR1 and CDR2: SGHRS, YFSETQ. The CDR3 length is 15 residues. J lost 8 bases, V lost 1 base, and 5 bases had no gene match. In DNA, the CDR3 is TGCGCCAGCAGCTTGACACCGGGACTAGCGGATGAGCAGTTCTTC. Protein: CASSLTPGLADEQFF.

V usage is TRBV7-2 and J usage is TRBJ1-1; D not resolved. The CDR3 runs to 13 residues. The germline gives CDR1 SGHTA, CDR2 FQGNSA. Trimming took off 11 bases at V and 3 bases at J, with 16 bases between the two ends. The CDR3 protein is CAEGRGGDTEAFF. CDR3 nucleotides: TGTGCCGAAGGGCGGGGAGGCGACACTGAAGCTTTCTTT.